These T cell receptor beta chains were read from a single sample in a study of blood T cell repertoires in COVID-19. Some clones are missing from TCRdb's copy, which holds only in-frame ones; the method was immunoSEQ multiplex PCR. The table shows 250,000 or so clones, with 80% to 85% occurring only once. The sample consisted of PBMCs or T cells enriched from blood (not recorded which). These receptor sequences come from a man aged 45-65 years who had recovered from COVID-19. The CDR3 runs from the conserved cysteine through the conserved F or W. D genes are given only for firm matches. Size tells how often a clone was seen (once, few, many) or the class of an expanded clone, and some rows leave it out.

DNA: TGTGCCAGCAGTTACGGGACTCTCAGTTCCACAGATACGCAGTATTTT
CDR3: CASSYGTLSSTDTQYF
V: TRBV6-2/TRBV6-3
D: .
J: TRBJ2-3
size: .

DNA: TGCAGCGTTGGTAGCCAGAACAATCAGCCCCAGCATTTT
CDR3: CSVGSQNNQPQHF
V: TRBV29-1
D: .
J: TRBJ1-5
size: .

DNA: TGCGCCAGCAGCTTGCAACAGAACTACAATGAGCAGTTCTTC
CDR3: CASSLQQNYNEQFF
V: TRBV5-1
D: .
J: TRBJ2-1
size: .

DNA: TGTGCCAGCAGCTACAGGAACACTGAAGCTTTCTTT
CDR3: CASSYRNTEAFF
V: TRBV7-2
D: .
J: TRBJ1-1
size: .

DNA: TGTGCCAGAGACAAGAATCAGCCCCAGCATTTT
CDR3: CARDKNQPQHF
V: TRBV12-3/TRBV12-4
D: .
J: TRBJ1-5
size: .

DNA: TGTGCCAGCAGACCCGGACAGGCTGGCAATCAGCCCCAGCATTTT
CDR3: CASRPGQAGNQPQHF
V: TRBV27
D: TRBD1
J: TRBJ1-5
size: .

DNA: TGTGCCAGCAGTCCTAAGGGGGACCGGTACACTGAAGCTTTCTTT
CDR3: CASSPKGDRYTEAFF
V: TRBV9
D: .
J: TRBJ1-1
size: .

DNA: TGTGCCAGCAGTTTAACGGGAGAGACCCAGTACTTC
CDR3: CASSLTGETQYF
V: TRBV27
D: .
J: TRBJ2-5
size: .

DNA: TGTGCCAGCAGCCCCTCGGGGGTGAACACTGAAGCTTTCTTT
CDR3: CASSPSGVNTEAFF
V: TRBV3-1/TRBV3-2
D: .
J: TRBJ1-1
size: .

DNA: TGTGCCAGCAGCCCGTTCCGCTCGGGAGGTAGTAACGAGCAGTACTTC
CDR3: CASSPFRSGGSNEQYF
V: TRBV28
D: TRBD2
J: TRBJ2-7
size: .

DNA: TGTGCCAGCAGCTTCCAATTCGGGTTTACGAACGAGCAGTACTTC
CDR3: CASSFQFGFTNEQYF
V: TRBV11-2
D: .
J: TRBJ2-7
size: .

DNA: TGTGCCAGCAGTGAACGGGGTTTTTCACCCCTCCACTTT
CDR3: CASSERGFSPLHF
V: TRBV6-1
D: .
J: TRBJ1-6
size: .

DNA: TGCGCCAGCAGCCAAGATCTTAGCCGCCATCGATTCACCTTC
CDR3: CASSQDLSRHRFTF
V: TRBV4-1
D: .
J: TRBJ1-2
size: .

DNA: TGTGCCATGAGGAGGGGCGGGGGTGAGGTCACTGAAGCTTTCTTT
CDR3: CAMRRGGGEVTEAFF
V: TRBV6-5
D: .
J: TRBJ1-1
size: .

DNA: TGTGCCAGCAGTTTATATTTCTGGGGGGAGGGGACAGGAGAGACCCAGTACTTC
CDR3: CASSLYFWGEGTGETQYF
V: TRBV27
D: .
J: TRBJ2-5
size: .

DNA: TGTGCCAGCTCACCACTTGGGCCCGGGACAGTCCAAGAAAGGGCCAACGTCCTGACTTTC
CDR3: CASSPLGPGTVQERANVLTF
V: TRBV18
D: TRBD1
J: TRBJ2-6
size: .

DNA: TGTGCCACCAGTGATCCCCCGGGACAGGGGAGCGCAGCCCTCGCCGGGGAGCTGTTTTTT
CDR3: CATSDPPGQGSAALAGELFF
V: TRBV24-1
D: TRBD1
J: TRBJ2-2
size: .

DNA: TGTGCCAGCAGCCAGCAGGAGACCCAGTACTTC
CDR3: CASSQQETQYF
V: TRBV4-2
D: .
J: TRBJ2-5
size: once

DNA: TGTGCCAGCAGTTCAGCCCGGGGACAGGACAGCCGAGAAGCTTTCTTT
CDR3: CASSSARGQDSREAFF
V: TRBV27
D: TRBD1
J: TRBJ1-1
size: .

DNA: TGTGCCAGCTCACCAAACAGTTACAACTATGGCTACACCTTC
CDR3: CASSPNSYNYGYTF
V: TRBV18
D: .
J: TRBJ1-2
size: once

DNA: TGTGCCAGCAGCGCACCACCCGGCAATGAGCAGTTCTTC
CDR3: CASSAPPGNEQFF
V: TRBV7-2
D: .
J: TRBJ2-1
size: .

DNA: TGTGCCAGCAGCCAAGATCAGACTAGCGTTTCTGAGCAGTTCTTC
CDR3: CASSQDQTSVSEQFF
V: TRBV3-1/TRBV3-2
D: TRBD2
J: TRBJ2-1
size: .

DNA: TGTGCCAGCAGAAGGACAGGGGGGGAGGAGCTGTTTTTT
CDR3: CASRRTGGEELFF
V: TRBV12-3/TRBV12-4
D: TRBD1
J: TRBJ2-2
size: once

DNA: TGTGCCAGCAGGGAAAGACGGGGGAGCGGCTATGGCTACACCTTC
CDR3: CASRERRGSGYGYTF
V: TRBV11-2
D: .
J: TRBJ1-2
size: .

DNA: TGTGCCAGTAGTAGAGGGGGCTCGCACATTCAGTACTTC
CDR3: CASSRGGSHIQYF
V: TRBV19
D: TRBD1
J: TRBJ2-4
size: many

DNA: TGTGCCAGCAGATCCGGGACACATATGAACACTGAAGCTTTCTTT
CDR3: CASRSGTHMNTEAFF
V: TRBV2
D: .
J: TRBJ1-1
size: .

DNA: TGTGCCAGCAGTCTCAGGGACACTGAAGCTTTCTTT
CDR3: CASSLRDTEAFF
V: TRBV2
D: .
J: TRBJ1-1
size: .

DNA: TGTGCCTGGAGCCACATTTCCGGGACAGGGGGAGAAAAACTGTTTTTT
CDR3: CAWSHISGTGGEKLFF
V: TRBV30
D: TRBD1
J: TRBJ1-4
size: .

DNA: TGTGCCAGCTCCCACAACCCCGTTCGCGGGGCTGGGGGGGATGAGCAGTTCTTC
CDR3: CASSHNPVRGAGGDEQFF
V: TRBV18
D: TRBD2
J: TRBJ2-1
size: .

DNA: TGTGCCAGCAGCCAAGATAGGAGGGAGGGCTCGGGTCGTTCACCCCTCCACTTT
CDR3: CASSQDRREGSGRSPLHF
V: TRBV3-1/TRBV3-2
D: .
J: TRBJ1-6
size: .

DNA: TGTGCCAGCAGCCCCCGACAGGGCCTCGATGGCTACACCTTC
CDR3: CASSPRQGLDGYTF
V: TRBV6-5
D: TRBD1
J: TRBJ1-2
size: .

DNA: TGCGCCAGCAGCGGCAGACTAGCCTCCAGTGAGACCCAGTACTTC
CDR3: CASSGRLASSETQYF
V: TRBV5-1
D: TRBD2
J: TRBJ2-5
size: .

DNA: TGTGCCAGCAGCTTAGGACTTTCTAGCGCCCCTTACTCCTACAATGAGCAGTTCTTC
CDR3: CASSLGLSSAPYSYNEQFF
V: TRBV11-2
D: .
J: TRBJ2-1
size: .

DNA: TGTGCCAGCACGGGACAGGGGGCGCCTGGCTACACCTTC
CDR3: CASTGQGAPGYTF
V: TRBV6-6
D: TRBD1
J: TRBJ1-2
size: .

DNA: TGCAGCGTTGACCCCATACAGGGGCAAAAGCAGTTCTTC
CDR3: CSVDPIQGQKQFF
V: TRBV29-1
D: TRBD1
J: TRBJ2-1
size: .

DNA: TGTGCCAGCAGCGCCGACGGACAGGGGCGGGAGAACACCATATATTTT
CDR3: CASSADGQGRENTIYF
V: TRBV9
D: TRBD1
J: TRBJ1-3
size: .

DNA: TGTGCCAGCAGTCCCAACGGACTGCGGGGGGATACGCAGTATTTT
CDR3: CASSPNGLRGDTQYF
V: TRBV6-4
D: TRBD2
J: TRBJ2-3
size: .

DNA: TGTGCCTGGTCCCGCGGACAGGCAAATTCACCCCTCCACTTT
CDR3: CAWSRGQANSPLHF
V: TRBV30
D: TRBD1
J: TRBJ1-6
size: .

DNA: TGCGCCAGCAGCTTGGAGAGTGTTTCCTACGAGCAGTACTTC
CDR3: CASSLESVSYEQYF
V: TRBV5-1
D: .
J: TRBJ2-7
size: .

DNA: TGTGCCAGCAGCCAAGATAATGCAGGGGTGTATAATTCACCCCTCCACTTT
CDR3: CASSQDNAGVYNSPLHF
V: TRBV14
D: .
J: TRBJ1-6
size: .

DNA: TGCGCCAGCAGCTCCGGGACTAGCGGGAGTTATGAGTTCTTC
CDR3: CASSSGTSGSYEFF
V: TRBV5-1
D: TRBD2
J: TRBJ2-1
size: .

DNA: TGCGCCAGCAGCTTGGACAGGGAAGGTCGAGCTTTCTTT
CDR3: CASSLDREGRAFF
V: TRBV5-1
D: .
J: TRBJ1-1
size: .

DNA: TGTGCCAGTAGTATACCGGGAACACCCCTCCACTTT
CDR3: CASSIPGTPLHF
V: TRBV19
D: .
J: TRBJ1-6
size: .

DNA: TGTGCCTGGAGCCCCGGAGGAATTGGTCCCCTCCACTTT
CDR3: CAWSPGGIGPLHF
V: TRBV30
D: .
J: TRBJ1-6
size: .

DNA: TGTGCCACCCAGGGGAGCACAGATACGCAGTATTTT
CDR3: CATQGSTDTQYF
V: TRBV11-3
D: .
J: TRBJ2-3
size: .

DNA: TGTGCCAGTAGTAACCCCATTGTAGCGGGAGAGGATGAGCAGTTCTTC
CDR3: CASSNPIVAGEDEQFF
V: TRBV19
D: TRBD2
J: TRBJ2-1
size: .

DNA: TGTGCCAGCAGTTCATCAGGGGGTGGTAACACTGAAGCTTTCTTT
CDR3: CASSSSGGGNTEAFF
V: TRBV27
D: TRBD1
J: TRBJ1-1
size: .

DNA: TGTGCCAGCCGAGAGGCAGGGCGGGGAACAGAGACCCAGTACTTC
CDR3: CASREAGRGTETQYF
V: TRBV19
D: .
J: TRBJ2-5
size: once